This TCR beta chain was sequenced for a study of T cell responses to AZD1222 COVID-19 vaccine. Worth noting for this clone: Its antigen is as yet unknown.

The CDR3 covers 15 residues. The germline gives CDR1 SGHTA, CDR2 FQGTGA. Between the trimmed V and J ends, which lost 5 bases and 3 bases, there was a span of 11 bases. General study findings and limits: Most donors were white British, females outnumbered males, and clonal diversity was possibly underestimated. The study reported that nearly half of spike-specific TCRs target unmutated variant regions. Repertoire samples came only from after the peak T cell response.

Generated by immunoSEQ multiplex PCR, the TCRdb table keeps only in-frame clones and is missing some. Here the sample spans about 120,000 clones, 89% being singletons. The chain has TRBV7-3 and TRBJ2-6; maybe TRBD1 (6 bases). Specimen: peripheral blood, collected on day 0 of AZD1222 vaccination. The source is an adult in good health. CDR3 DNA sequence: TGTGCCAGCAGCGAATACAGGGTTGGGGCCAACGTCCTGACTTTC. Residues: CASSEYRVGANVLTF.